The 11 T cell receptor beta chains presented below share a single source sample, sequenced in a study of response to subunit inactivated influenza vaccine. TCRdb re-called the RT-PCR reads with MiXCR, one entry per CDR3 protein. The data show 500,000 or so distinct CDR3 sequences, 9.5% to 12% seen once. The sequencing here drew on PBMCs from blood, taken 40 to 50 days after vaccination. The receptors shown here come from a man aged 50-59 years who received an inactivated influenza vaccine.

This chain joins TRBV20-1 and TRBJ1-4, with unresolved D. The ends were cut back, 6 bases at V and 0 bases at J, with 20 bases in the middle. The CDR3 loop spans 17 amino acids. Per germline, CDR1 DFQATT and CDR2 SNEGSKA (reference sequence). CDR3 bases: TGCAGTGCCTCGAGTCAAATAGACCTTGCAACTAATGAAAAACTGTTTTTT. It translates to CSASSQIDLATNEKLFF.

This clonotype has a count of ten or more. The genes are TRBV12-3 or TRBV12-4 and TRBJ2-1, with 7 bases lining up with TRBD1. The CDR3 is 15 amino acids. V gave up 7 bases and J gave up 2 bases; unmatched junction bases: 8. CDR3 sequence reads: CASIPRQGAYNEQFF. The CDR3 nucleotides are TGTGCCAGCATCCCACGACAGGGTGCCTACAATGAGCAGTTCTTC.

The chain is built from TRBV9 and TRBJ2-1; D not certain. The CDR3 extends over 12 amino acids. V was clipped by 0 bases and J by 7 bases, with 5 bases between them. Germline CDR1 and CDR2: SGDLS and YYNGEE. The CDR3 region is CASSVAGNEQFF. The CDR3 DNA follows: TGTGCCAGCAGCGTAGCTGGGAATGAGCAGTTCTTC.

This clonotype was detected ten times or more. This sequence joins TRBV7-9 and TRBJ2-1, with TRBD2 matching over 7 bases. From germline, CDR1 is SEHNR and CDR2 FQNEAQ (reference sequence). J was trimmed by 12 bases and V by 0 bases; bases with no gene match: 8. The CDR3 extends over 14 amino acids. This chain's CDR3 is CASSLAVPREGQFF. The CDR3 DNA reads TGTGCCAGCAGCTTAGCGGTCCCAAGGGAGGGGCAGTTCTTC.

Only a few counts were recorded for this clonotype. For the CDR3, the DNA is TGTGCCAGCAGTCCTCTGGGACAGGGGGCGAGCGAGCAGTACTTC. Translation: CASSPLGQGASEQYF. The chain couples TRBV28 to TRBJ2-7; 12 positions agree with TRBD1. The CDR3 is made up of 15 amino acids. V lost 5 bases to trimming and J lost 6 bases; unmatched junction nucleotides: 8. Germline CDR1 reads MDHEN; CDR2 reads SYDVKM.

This clonotype occurred a few times. The gene calls are TRBV24-1 and TRBJ2-1, with 13 bases aligning to TRBD2. Per germline, CDR1 KGHDR and CDR2 SFDVKD. With 4 bases clipped from V and 2 bases from J, the junction kept 4 bases outside the gene matches. The CDR3 length is 17 residues. The CDR3 region has the DNA TGTGCCACCAGTGAACTCGGGACTAGCGGGACCTACAATGAGCAGTTCTTC. This codes for CATSELGTSGTYNEQFF.

The rearrangement links TRBV20-1 to TRBJ1-1, with 7 bases lining up with TRBD1. Trimming removed 4 bases from V and 6 bases from J; junction bases left unmatched: 11. Germline V lookup: CDR1 DFQATT, CDR2 SNEGSKA (reference sequence). CDR3 length equals 14 residues. CDR3 sequence (DNA): TGCAGTGCTATCCCAGGGGGAGGTAGGGCTGAAGCTTTCTTT. Translation: CSAIPGGGRAEAFF.

J is TRBJ2-1 and V is TRBV7-9, with 8 bases that match TRBD2. The CDR3 has 15 amino acids. The V segment lost 6 bases and the J segment 3 bases; nucleotides outside the gene matches: 7. From germline, CDR1 is SEHNR and CDR2 FQNEAQ (reference sequence). This chain's CDR3 is CASSPAGVVYNEQFF. For the CDR3, the DNA is TGTGCCAGCAGTCCAGCGGGAGTAGTCTACAATGAGCAGTTCTTC.

The chain couples TRBV5-6 to TRBJ2-1; no firm D call. The V end was cut by 5 bases, the J end by 1 base, with 16 bases between. The CDR3 has 16 amino acids. Per the germline V gene, CDR1 is SGHDT and CDR2 is YYEEEE. The CDR3 region has the DNA TGTGCCAGCAGATCCCCACAGACCCTATCCTACAATGAGCAGTTCTTC. As protein: CASRSPQTLSYNEQFF. Using reference TRBV5-6 and TRBJ2-1 for the parts outside the CDR3, the full variable domain is DAGVTQSPTHLIKTRGQQVTLRCSPKSGHDTVSWYQQALGQGPQFIFQYYEEEERQRGNFPDRFSGHQFPNYSSELNVNALLLGDSALYLCASRSPQTLSYNEQFFGPGTRLTVL.

The genes are TRBV7-8 and TRBJ2-2; 9 bases fit TRBD1. Trimming took 5 bases from V and 7 from J; bases not matched to a gene: 5. Germline loops: CDR1 SGHVS, CDR2 FQNEAQ. This CDR3 is built from 14 residues. The CDR3 is CASSHRQGVGELFF. The CDR3 coding sequence is TGTGCCAGCAGCCATCGACAGGGGGTCGGGGAGCTGTTTTTT. Drawing the rest from reference TRBV7-8 and TRBJ2-2, the complete variable domain is GAGVSQSPRYKVAKRGQDVALRCDPISGHVSLFWYQQALGQGPEFLTYFQNEAQLDKSGLPSDRFFAERPEGSVSTLKIQRTQQEDSAVYLCASSHRQGVGELFFGEGSRLTVL.

With regard to this clonotype: A junction end diverges from the germline sequence, so it may reflect a read error. The gene calls are TRBV4-1 and TRBJ2-7; D call uncertain. The CDR3 contains 11 residues. The germline V gene has CDR1 MGHRA and CDR2 YSYEKL. CDR3 in amino acids: CATSQNYEQYF. The CDR3 DNA sequence: TGCGCCACCAGCCAAAACTACGAGCAGTACTTC.